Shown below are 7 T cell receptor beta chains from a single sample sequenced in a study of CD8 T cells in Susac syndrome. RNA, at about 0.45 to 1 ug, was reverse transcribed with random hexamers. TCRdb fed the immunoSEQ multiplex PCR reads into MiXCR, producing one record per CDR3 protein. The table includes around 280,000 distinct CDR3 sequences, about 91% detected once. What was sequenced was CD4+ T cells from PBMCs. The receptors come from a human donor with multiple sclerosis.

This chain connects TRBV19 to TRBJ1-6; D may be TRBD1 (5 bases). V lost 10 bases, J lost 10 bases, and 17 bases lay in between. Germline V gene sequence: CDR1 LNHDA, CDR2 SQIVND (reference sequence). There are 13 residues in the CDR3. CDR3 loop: CATGWGTDSPLHF. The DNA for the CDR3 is TGTGCCACAGGCTGGGGGACTGACTCACCCCTCCACTTT.

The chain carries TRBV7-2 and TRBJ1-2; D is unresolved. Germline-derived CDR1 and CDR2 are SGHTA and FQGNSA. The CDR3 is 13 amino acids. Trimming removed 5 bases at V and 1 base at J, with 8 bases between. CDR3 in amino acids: CASSADNNYGYTF. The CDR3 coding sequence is TGTGCCAGCAGCGCTGACAATAACTATGGCTACACCTTC.

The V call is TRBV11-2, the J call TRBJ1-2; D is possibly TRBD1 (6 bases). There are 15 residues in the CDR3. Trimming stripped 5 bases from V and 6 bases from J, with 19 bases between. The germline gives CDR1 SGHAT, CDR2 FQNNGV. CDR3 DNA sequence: TGTGCCAGCAGCATAAACCACGGGGGCGGTGATGGCTACACCTTC. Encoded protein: CASSINHGGGDGYTF.

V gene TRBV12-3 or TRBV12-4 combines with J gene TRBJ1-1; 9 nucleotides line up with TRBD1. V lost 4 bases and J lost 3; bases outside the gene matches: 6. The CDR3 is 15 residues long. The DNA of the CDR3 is TGTGCCAGCAGTTCACAGGGGGCTTCGCACACTGAAGCTTTCTTT. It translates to CASSSQGASHTEAFF.

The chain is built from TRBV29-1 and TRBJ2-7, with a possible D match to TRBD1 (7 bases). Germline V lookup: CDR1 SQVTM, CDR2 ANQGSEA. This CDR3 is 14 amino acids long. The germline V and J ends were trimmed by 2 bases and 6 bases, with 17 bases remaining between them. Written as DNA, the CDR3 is TGCAGCGTTGAACAGGGGGGTTCAATCGGCGAGCAGTACTTC. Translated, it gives CSVEQGGSIGEQYF.

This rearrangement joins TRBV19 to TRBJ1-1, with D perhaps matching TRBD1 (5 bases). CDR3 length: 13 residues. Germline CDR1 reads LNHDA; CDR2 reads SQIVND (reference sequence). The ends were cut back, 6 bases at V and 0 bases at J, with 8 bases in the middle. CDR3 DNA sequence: TGTGCCAGTAGGGGACGGTTGAACACTGAAGCTTTCTTT. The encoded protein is CASRGRLNTEAFF.

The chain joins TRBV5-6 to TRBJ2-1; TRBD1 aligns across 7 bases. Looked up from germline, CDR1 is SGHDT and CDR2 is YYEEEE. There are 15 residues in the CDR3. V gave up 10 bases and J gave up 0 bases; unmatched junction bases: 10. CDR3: CACNRGVRSYNEQFF. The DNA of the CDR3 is TGTGCCTGCAACAGGGGTGTCCGCTCCTACAATGAGCAGTTCTTC.